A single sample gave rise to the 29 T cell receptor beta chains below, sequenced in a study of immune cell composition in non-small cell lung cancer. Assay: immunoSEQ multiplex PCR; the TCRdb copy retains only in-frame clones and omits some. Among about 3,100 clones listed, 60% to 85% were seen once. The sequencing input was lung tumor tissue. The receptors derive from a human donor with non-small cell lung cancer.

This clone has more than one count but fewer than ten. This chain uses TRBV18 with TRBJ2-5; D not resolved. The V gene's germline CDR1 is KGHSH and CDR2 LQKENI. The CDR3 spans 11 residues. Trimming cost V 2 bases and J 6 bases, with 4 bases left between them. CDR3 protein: CASSPEQTQYF. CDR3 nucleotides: TGTGCCAGCTCACCAGAGCAGACCCAGTACTTC.

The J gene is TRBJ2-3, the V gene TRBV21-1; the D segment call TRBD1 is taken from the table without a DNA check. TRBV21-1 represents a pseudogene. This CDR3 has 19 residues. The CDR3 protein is CASSKSKRGGPILTDTQYF. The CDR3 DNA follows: TGTGCCAGCAGCAAATCGAAGCGAGGGGGACCCATACTCACAGATACGCAGTATTTT.

The DNA for the CDR3 is TGTGCCAGCAGGGGGGGGACTGAGCAGTTCTTC. Its protein is CASRGGTEQFF. The rearrangement uses TRBV2 and TRBJ2-1; 7 bases are shared with TRBD2. With 6 bases clipped from V and 9 bases from J, the junction kept 2 bases outside the gene matches. The length of the CDR3 is 11 residues. Per germline, CDR1 SNHLY and CDR2 FYNNEI.

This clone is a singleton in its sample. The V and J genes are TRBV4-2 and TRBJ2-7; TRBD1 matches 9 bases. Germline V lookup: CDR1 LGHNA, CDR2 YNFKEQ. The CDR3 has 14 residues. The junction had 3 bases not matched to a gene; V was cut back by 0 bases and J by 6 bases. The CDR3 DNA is TGTGCCAGCAGCCAAGAGGGGGACAGGGTCGAGCAGTACTTC. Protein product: CASSQEGDRVEQYF.

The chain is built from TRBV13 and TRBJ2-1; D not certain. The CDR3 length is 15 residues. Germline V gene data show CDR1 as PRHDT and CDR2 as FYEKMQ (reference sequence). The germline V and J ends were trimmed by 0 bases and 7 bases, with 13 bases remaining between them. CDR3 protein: CASSLGLVLNNEQFF. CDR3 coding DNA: TGTGCCAGCAGCTTAGGGCTAGTTCTGAATAATGAGCAGTTCTTC.

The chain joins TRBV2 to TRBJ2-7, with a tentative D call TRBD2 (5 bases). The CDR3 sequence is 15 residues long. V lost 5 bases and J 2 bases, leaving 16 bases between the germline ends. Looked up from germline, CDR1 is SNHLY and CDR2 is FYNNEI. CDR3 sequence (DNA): TGTGCCAGCAGTTTACTAGACCCCGGAGCCTACGAGCAGTACTTC. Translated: CASSLLDPGAYEQYF.

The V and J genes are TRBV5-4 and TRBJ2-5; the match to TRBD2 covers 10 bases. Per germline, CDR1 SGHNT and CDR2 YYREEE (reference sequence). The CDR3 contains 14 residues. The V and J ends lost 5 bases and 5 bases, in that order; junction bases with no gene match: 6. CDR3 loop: CASSIAGGVETQYF. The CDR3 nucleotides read TGTGCCAGCAGTATAGCGGGGGGAGTGGAGACCCAGTACTTC. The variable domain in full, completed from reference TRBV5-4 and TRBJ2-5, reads ETGVTQSPTHLIKTRGQQVTLRCSSQSGHNTVSWYQQALGQGPQFIFQYYREEENGRGNFPPRFSGLQFPNYSSELNVNALELDDSALYLCASSIAGGVETQYFGPGTRLLVL.

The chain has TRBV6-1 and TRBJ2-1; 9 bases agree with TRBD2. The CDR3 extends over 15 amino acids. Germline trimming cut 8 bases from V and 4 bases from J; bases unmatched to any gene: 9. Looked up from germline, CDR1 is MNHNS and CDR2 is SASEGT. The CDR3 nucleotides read TGTGCCAGCGGACAGACTAGCGGCCGGTACAATGAGCAGTTCTTC. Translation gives CASGQTSGRYNEQFF.

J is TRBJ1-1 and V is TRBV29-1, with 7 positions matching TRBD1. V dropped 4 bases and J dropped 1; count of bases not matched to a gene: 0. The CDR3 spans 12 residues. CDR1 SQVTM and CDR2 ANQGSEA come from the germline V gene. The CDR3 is CSVGTGNTEAFF. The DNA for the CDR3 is TGCAGCGTTGGGACAGGGAACACTGAAGCTTTCTTT.

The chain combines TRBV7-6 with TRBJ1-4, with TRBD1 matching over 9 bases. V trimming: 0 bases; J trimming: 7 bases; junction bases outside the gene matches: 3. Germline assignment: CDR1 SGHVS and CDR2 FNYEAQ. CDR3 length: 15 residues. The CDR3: CASSLAGTGPEKLFF. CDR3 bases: TGTGCCAGCAGCTTAGCCGGGACAGGGCCTGAAAAACTGTTTTTT.

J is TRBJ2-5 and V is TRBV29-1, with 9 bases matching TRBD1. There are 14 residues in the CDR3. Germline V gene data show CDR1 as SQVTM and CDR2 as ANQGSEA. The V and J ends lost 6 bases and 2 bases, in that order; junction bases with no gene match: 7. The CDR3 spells CSVGDRARQETQYF. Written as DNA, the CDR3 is TGCAGCGTGGGGGACAGGGCAAGGCAAGAGACCCAGTACTTC.

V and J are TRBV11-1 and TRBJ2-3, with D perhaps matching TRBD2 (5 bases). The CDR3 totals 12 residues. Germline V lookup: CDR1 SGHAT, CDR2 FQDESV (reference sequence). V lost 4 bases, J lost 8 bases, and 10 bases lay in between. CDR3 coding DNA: TGTGCCAGCAGCTCTAGCCGTGTTACGCAGTATTTT. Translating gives CASSSSRVTQYF.

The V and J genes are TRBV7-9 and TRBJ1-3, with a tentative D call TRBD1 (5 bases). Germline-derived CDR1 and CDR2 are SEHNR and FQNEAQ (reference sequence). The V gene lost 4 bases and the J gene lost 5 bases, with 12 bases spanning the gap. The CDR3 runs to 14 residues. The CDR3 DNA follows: TGTGCCAGCAGCTCCTCAGGGATTAGAAACACCATATATTTT. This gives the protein CASSSSGIRNTIYF.

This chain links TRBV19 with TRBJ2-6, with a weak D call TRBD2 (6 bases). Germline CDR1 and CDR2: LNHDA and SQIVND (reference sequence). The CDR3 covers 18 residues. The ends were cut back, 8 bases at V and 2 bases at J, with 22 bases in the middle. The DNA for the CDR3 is TGTGCCAGTTTCATGACCGGGACTTGGGGAGCTGGGGCCAACGTCCTGACTTTC. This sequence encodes CASFMTGTWGAGANVLTF.

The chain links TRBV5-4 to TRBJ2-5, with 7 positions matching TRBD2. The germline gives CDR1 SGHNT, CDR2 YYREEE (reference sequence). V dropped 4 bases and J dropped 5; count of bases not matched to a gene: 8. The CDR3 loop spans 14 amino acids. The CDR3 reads CASSLREGRETQYF. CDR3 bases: TGTGCCAGCAGCCTGAGGGAGGGCCGCGAGACCCAGTACTTC.

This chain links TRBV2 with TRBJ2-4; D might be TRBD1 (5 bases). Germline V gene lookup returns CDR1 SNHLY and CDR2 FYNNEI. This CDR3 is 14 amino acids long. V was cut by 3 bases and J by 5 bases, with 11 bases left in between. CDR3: CASSESGFENIQYF. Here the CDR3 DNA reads TGTGCCAGCAGTGAGTCAGGGTTTGAAAACATTCAGTACTTC.

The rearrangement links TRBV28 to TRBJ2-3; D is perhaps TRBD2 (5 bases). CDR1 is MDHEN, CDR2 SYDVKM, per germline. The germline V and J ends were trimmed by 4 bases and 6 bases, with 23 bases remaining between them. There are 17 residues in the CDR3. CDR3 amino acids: CASSYPRSGTSRDTQYF. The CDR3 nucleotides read TGTGCCAGCAGTTATCCCCGGTCAGGTACTAGTAGGGATACGCAGTATTTT.

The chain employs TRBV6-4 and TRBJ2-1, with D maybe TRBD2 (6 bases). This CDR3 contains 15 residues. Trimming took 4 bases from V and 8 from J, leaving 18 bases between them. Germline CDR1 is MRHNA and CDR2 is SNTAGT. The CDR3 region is CASSVSGAWGDEQFF. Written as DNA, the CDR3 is TGTGCCAGCAGTGTGTCGGGAGCCTGGGGGGATGAGCAGTTCTTC.

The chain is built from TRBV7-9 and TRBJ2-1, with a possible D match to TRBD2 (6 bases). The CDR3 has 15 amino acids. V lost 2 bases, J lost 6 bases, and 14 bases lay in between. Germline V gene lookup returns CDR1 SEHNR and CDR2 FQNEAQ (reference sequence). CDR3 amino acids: CASSLTGRVINEQFF. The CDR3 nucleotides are TGTGCCAGCAGCTTAACCGGGAGAGTAATCAATGAGCAGTTCTTC.

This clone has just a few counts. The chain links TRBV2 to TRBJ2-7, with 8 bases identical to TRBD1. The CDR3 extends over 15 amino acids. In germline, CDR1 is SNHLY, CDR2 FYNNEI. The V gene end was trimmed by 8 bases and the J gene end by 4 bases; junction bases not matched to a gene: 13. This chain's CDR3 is CASSAGQGPWYEQYF. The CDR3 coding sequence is TGTGCCAGCTCGGCAGGACAGGGCCCATGGTACGAGCAGTACTTC.

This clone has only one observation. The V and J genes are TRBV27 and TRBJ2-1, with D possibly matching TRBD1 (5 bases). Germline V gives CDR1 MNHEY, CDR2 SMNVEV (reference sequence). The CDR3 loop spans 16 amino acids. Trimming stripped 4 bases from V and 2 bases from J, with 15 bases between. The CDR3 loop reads CASSSYRSGPYNEQFF. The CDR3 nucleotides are TGTGCCAGCAGTTCCTACAGGTCGGGCCCCTACAATGAGCAGTTCTTC.

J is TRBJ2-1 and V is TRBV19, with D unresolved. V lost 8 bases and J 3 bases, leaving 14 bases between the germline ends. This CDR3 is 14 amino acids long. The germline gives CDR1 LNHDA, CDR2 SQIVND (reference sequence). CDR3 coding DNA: TGTGCCAGTGGGTTAGGAACAGACTACAATGAGCAGTTCTTC. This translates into CASGLGTDYNEQFF.

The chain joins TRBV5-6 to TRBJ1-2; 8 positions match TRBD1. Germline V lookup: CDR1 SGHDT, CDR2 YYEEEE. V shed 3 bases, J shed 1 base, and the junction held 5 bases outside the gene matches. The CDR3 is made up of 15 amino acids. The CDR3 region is CASSSDRGVNYGYTF. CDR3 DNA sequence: TGTGCCAGCAGCTCCGACAGGGGAGTTAACTATGGCTACACCTTC.

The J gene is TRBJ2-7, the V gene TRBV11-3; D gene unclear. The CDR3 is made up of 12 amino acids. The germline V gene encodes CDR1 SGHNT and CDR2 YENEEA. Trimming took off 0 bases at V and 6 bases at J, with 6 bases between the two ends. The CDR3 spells CASSLDVREQYF. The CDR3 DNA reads TGTGCCAGCAGCTTAGATGTGCGCGAGCAGTACTTC. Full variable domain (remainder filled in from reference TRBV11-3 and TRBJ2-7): EAGVVQSPRYKIIEKKQPVAFWCNPISGHNTLYWYLQNLGQGPELLIRYENEEAVDDSQLPKDRFSAERLKGVDSTLKIQPAELGDSAVYLCASSLDVREQYFGPGTRLTVT.

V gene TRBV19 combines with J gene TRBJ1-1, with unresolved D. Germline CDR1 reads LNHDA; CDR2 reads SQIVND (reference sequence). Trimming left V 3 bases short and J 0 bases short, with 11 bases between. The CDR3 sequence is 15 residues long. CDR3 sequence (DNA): TGTGCCAGTAGTATCGGTCTGGTCTTGAACACTGAAGCTTTCTTT. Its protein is CASSIGLVLNTEAFF. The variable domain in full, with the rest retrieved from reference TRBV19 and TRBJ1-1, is DGGITQSPKYLFRKEGQNVTLSCEQNLNHDAMYWYRQDPGQGLRLIYYSQIVNDFQKGDIAEGYSVSREKKESFPLTVTSAQKNPTAFYLCASSIGLVLNTEAFFGQGTRLTVV.

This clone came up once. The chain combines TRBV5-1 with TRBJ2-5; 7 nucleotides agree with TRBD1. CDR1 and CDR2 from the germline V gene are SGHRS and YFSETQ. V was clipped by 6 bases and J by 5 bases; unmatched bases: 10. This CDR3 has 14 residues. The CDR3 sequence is CASTDRAPQETQYF. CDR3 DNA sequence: TGCGCCAGCACCGACAGGGCGCCCCAGGAGACCCAGTACTTC.

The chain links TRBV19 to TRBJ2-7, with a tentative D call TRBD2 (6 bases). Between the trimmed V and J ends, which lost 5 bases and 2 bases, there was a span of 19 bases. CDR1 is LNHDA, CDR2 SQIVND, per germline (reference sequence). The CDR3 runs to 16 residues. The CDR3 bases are TGTGCCAGTAGTCTTCAAACCGGGACTGAAACCTACGAGCAGTACTTC. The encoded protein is CASSLQTGTETYEQYF.

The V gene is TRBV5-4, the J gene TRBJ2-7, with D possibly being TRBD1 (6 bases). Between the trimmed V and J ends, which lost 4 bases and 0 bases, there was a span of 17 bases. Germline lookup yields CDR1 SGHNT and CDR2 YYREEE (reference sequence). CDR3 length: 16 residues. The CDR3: CASSPLAGESSYEQYF. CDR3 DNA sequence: TGTGCCAGCAGCCCCCTAGCAGGGGAAAGCTCCTACGAGCAGTACTTC.

The CDR3: CASYGTGNTGELFF. Here the CDR3 DNA reads TGTGCCAGCTACGGGACAGGAAACACCGGGGAGCTGTTTTTT. The chain joins TRBV5-8 to TRBJ2-2, with TRBD1 identical over 8 bases. Germline CDR1 and CDR2: SGHTS and YDEGEE. V was pared by 7 bases and J by 2 bases, with 4 bases of the junction left unmatched. This CDR3 region has 14 residues.